Below, one T cell receptor (beta chain) is given with its context. V lost 0 bases, J lost 1 base, and 10 bases lay in between. In germline, CDR1 is MNHEY, CDR2 SVGAGI. This CDR3 region has 15 residues. This sample stems from a study of blood T cell repertoires in COVID-19. Participant reports of clinical history set cohort assignment. In the study's own analysis: Estimates of nucleated cell counts were drawn from the amplification of reference gene primers. Profiled with immunoSEQ multiplex PCR; TCRdb holds only in-frame clones, not every one. Clone size and V and J calls were adopted from that table, with D and trimming inferred from the DNA. The sample has approximately 240,000 clones, around 90% seen once.

The genes are TRBV6-5 and TRBJ2-7; the D gene is possibly TRBD1 (6 bases). The sequence derives from a woman aged 25 to 39 with acute COVID-19. Sequencing used PBMCs or T cells enriched from blood (not recorded which). The CDR3 DNA sequence: TGTGCCAGCAGTTACTCGAGGGACAAGTCCTACGAGCAGTACTTC. This gives the protein CASSYSRDKSYEQYF.